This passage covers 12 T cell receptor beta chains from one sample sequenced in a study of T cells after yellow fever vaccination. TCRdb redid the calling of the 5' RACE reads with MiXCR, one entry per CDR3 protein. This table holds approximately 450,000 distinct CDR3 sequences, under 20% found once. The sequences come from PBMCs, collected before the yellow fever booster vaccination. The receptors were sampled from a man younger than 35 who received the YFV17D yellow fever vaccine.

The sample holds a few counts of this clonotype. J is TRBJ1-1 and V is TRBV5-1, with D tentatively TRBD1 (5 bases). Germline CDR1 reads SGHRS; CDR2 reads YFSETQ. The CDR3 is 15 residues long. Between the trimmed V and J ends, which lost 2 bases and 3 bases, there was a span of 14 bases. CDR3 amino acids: CASSFGSGRDTEAFF. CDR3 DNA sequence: TGCGCCAGCAGCTTTGGGTCAGGGAGGGACACTGAAGCTTTCTTT.

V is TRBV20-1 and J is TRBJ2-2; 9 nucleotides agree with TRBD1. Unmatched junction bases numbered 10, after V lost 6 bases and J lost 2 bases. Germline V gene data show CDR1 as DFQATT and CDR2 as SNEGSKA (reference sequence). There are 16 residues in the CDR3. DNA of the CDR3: TGCAGTGCGCGGGACAGGGACGTGGGCAACACCGGGGAGCTGTTTTTT. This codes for CSARDRDVGNTGELFF.

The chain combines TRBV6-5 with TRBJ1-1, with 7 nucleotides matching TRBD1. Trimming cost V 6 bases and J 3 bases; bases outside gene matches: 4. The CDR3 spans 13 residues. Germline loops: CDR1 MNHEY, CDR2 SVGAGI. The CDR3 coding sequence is TGTGCCAGCAGCCCGACAGGGTACACTGAAGCTTTCTTT. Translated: CASSPTGYTEAFF.

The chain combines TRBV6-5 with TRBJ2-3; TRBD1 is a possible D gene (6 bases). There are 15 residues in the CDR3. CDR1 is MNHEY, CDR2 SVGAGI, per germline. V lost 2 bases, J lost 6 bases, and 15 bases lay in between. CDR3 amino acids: CASSYTPGERDTQYF. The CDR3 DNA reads TGTGCCAGCAGTTACACCCCAGGGGAGCGGGATACGCAGTATTTT.

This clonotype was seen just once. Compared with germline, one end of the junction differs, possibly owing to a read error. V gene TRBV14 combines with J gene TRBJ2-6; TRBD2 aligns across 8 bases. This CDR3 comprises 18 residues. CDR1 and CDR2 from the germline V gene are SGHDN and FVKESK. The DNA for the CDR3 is TGTGACAGCAGCCCCATCACAAGCGGGGGAACTGGGGCCAACGTCCTGACTTTC. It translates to CDSSPITSGGTGANVLTF.

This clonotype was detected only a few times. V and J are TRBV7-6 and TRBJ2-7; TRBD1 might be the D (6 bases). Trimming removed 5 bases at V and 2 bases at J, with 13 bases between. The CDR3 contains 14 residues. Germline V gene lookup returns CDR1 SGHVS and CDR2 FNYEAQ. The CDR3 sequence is CASSPRDTTYEQYF. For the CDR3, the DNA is TGTGCCAGCAGCCCCAGGGACACCACCTACGAGCAGTACTTC.

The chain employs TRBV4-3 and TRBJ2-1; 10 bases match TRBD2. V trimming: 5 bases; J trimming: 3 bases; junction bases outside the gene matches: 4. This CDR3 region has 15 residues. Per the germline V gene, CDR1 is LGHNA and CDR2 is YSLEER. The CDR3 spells CASSVLAGVYNEQFF. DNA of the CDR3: TGCGCCAGCAGCGTTCTAGCGGGGGTCTACAATGAGCAGTTCTTC.

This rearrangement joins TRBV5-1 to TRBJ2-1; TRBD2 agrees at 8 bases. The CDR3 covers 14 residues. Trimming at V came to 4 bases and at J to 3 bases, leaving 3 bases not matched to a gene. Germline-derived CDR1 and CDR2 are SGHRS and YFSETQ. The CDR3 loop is CASSPAGGYNEQFF. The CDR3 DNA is TGCGCCAGCAGCCCTGCGGGGGGCTACAATGAGCAGTTCTTC.

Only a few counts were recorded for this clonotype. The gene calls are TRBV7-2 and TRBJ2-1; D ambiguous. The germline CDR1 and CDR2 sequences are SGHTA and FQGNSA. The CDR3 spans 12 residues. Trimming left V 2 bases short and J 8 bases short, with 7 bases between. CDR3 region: CASSLRWDEQFF. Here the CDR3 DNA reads TGTGCCAGCAGCTTAAGGTGGGATGAGCAGTTCTTC.

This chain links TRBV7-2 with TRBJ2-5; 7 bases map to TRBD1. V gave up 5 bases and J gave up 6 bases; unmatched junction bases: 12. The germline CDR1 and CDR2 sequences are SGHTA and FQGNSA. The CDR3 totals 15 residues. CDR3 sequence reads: CASSLSRDSRQTQYF. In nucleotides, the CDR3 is TGTGCCAGCAGCCTTTCCCGGGACAGCAGACAGACCCAGTACTTC.

CDR3 protein: CASSPGGHDTQYF. CDR3 sequence (DNA): TGTGCCAGCAGCCCAGGGGGGCACGATACGCAGTATTTT. J is TRBJ2-3 and V is TRBV9, with D perhaps TRBD1 (7 bases). The CDR3 is 13 residues long. Germline V gene data show CDR1 as SGDLS and CDR2 as YYNGEE. Trimming removed 4 bases at V and 6 bases at J, with 12 bases between.

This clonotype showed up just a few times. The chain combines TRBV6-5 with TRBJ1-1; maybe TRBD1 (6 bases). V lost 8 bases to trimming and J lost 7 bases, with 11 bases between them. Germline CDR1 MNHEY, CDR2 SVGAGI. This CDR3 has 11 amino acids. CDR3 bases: TGTGCCAGCCGTCAGGGGATTGAAGCTTTCTTT. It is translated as CASRQGIEAFF.